A single sample is the source of the 10 T cell receptor beta chains below, sequenced in a study of T cell responses to AZD1222 COVID-19 vaccine. Assay used: immunoSEQ multiplex PCR; TCRdb lists only in-frame clones, some missing. The table records some 130,000 clones, 85% to 90% of them present only once. Sequenced material: peripheral blood, taken on day 0 of AZD1222 vaccination. These receptors all stem from an adult in good health.

CDR3 nucleotides: TGTGCCACCAGTGACCGGGGACTAAGCACAGATACGCAGTATTTT. It yields the protein CATSDRGLSTDTQYF. The chain has TRBV24-1 and TRBJ2-3, with 7 bases lining up with TRBD2. Germline lookup yields CDR1 KGHDR and CDR2 SFDVKD. This CDR3 has 15 amino acids. After removal of 4 bases from V and 0 bases from J, the junction contained 3 bases not matched to a gene.

This chain joins TRBV14 and TRBJ2-7; 8 bases align to TRBD2. The junction had 6 bases not matched to a gene; V was cut back by 4 bases and J by 4 bases. Germline values: CDR1 SGHDN, CDR2 FVKESK. CDR3 length: 14 residues. The CDR3 protein is CASSPGGQVYEQYF. The CDR3 DNA reads as TGTGCCAGCAGCCCGGGGGGGCAGGTTTACGAGCAGTACTTC.

V usage is TRBV10-3 and J usage is TRBJ2-5; D gene uncertain. Germline V lookup: CDR1 ENHRY, CDR2 SYGVKD. There are 11 residues in the CDR3. V lost 6 bases to trimming and J lost 5 bases, with 7 bases between them. The CDR3 loop reads CAIRAMETQYF. The CDR3, as DNA: TGTGCCATCAGGGCTATGGAGACCCAGTACTTC.

This sequence joins TRBV24-1 and TRBJ1-2, with 8 bases matching TRBD1. CDR3 length: 13 residues. The germline CDR1 and CDR2 sequences are KGHDR and SFDVKD. After removal of 6 bases from V and 6 bases from J, the junction contained 5 bases not matched to a gene. The CDR3 region is CATSTRGQNGYTF. CDR3 DNA: TGTGCCACCAGTACCAGGGGGCAGAATGGCTACACCTTC.

This clone was observed a single time. The V and J genes are TRBV5-6 and TRBJ1-3; 9 bases fit TRBD1. This CDR3 spans 15 amino acids. Per germline, CDR1 SGHDT and CDR2 YYEEEE. The ends lost 4 bases at V and 3 bases at J; junction bases unmatched: 5. The CDR3 bases are TGTGCCAGCAGCCTGGGACAGGGCAATGGAAACACCATATATTTT. Translation gives CASSLGQGNGNTIYF.

The chain uses TRBV9 and TRBJ1-5, with D maybe TRBD1 (6 bases). This CDR3 is 15 amino acids long. Trimming took 4 bases from V and 6 from J, leaving 17 bases between them. Germline loops: CDR1 SGDLS, CDR2 YYNGEE. The chain's CDR3 is CASSSTTGLGQPQHF. CDR3 nucleotide sequence: TGTGCCAGCAGCAGCACAACAGGGCTCGGTCAGCCCCAGCATTTT.

The CDR3 is CASSLEGKFNQPQHF. DNA of the CDR3: TGCGCCAGCAGCTTGGAAGGCAAGTTCAATCAGCCCCAGCATTTT. The V call is TRBV5-1, the J call TRBJ1-5; D remains ambiguous. Germline V gene data show CDR1 as SGHRS and CDR2 as YFSETQ. Trimming shortened V by 0 bases and J by 3 bases, and 10 bases separated the two germline ends. This CDR3 is 15 amino acids long. The whole variable domain, remainder taken from reference TRBV5-1 and TRBJ1-5, is KAGVTQTPRYLIKTRGQQVTLSCSPISGHRSVSWYQQTPGQGLQFLFEYFSETQRNKGNFPGRFSGRQFSNSRSEMNVSTLELGDSALYLCASSLEGKFNQPQHFGDGTRLSIL.

The genes are TRBV30 and TRBJ1-1; unclear D gene. CDR1 is GTSNPN, CDR2 SVGIG, per germline (reference sequence). CDR3 length: 12 residues. V lost 5 bases to trimming and J lost 1 base, with 8 bases between them. The CDR3 is CAWAPGNTEAFF. As DNA, the CDR3 is TGTGCCTGGGCCCCGGGGAACACTGAAGCTTTCTTT.

This chain connects TRBV27 to TRBJ1-6; no firm D call. Germline lookup yields CDR1 MNHEY and CDR2 SMNVEV (reference sequence). With 7 bases removed from V and 6 bases from J, the gap between germline ends came to 16 bases. CDR3 size: 15 residues. Here the CDR3 reads CASTPRAHVNSPLHF. CDR3 in DNA: TGTGCCAGCACCCCAAGGGCGCACGTTAATTCACCCCTCCACTTT.

The chain has TRBV10-3 and TRBJ2-2; the match to TRBD1 covers 8 bases. Germline V gives CDR1 ENHRY, CDR2 SYGVKD. V was pared by 0 bases and J by 4 bases, with 10 bases of the junction left unmatched. The CDR3 is 18 amino acids. The CDR3 region has the DNA TGTGCCATCAGTGAGTCTAAGATGGGGACAGGAGGCACCGGGGAGCTGTTTTTT. It yields the protein CAISESKMGTGGTGELFF.